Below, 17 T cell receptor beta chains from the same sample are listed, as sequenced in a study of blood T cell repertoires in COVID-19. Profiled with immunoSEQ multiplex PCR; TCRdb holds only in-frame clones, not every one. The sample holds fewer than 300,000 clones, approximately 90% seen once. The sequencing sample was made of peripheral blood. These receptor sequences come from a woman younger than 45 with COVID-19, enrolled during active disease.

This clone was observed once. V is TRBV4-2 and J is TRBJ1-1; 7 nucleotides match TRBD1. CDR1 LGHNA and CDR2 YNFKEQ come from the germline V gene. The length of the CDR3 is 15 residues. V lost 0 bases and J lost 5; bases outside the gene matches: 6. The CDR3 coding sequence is TGTGCCAGCAGCCAAGAAGAGGGGGCTAGGACTGAAGCTTTCTTT. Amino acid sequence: CASSQEEGARTEAFF.

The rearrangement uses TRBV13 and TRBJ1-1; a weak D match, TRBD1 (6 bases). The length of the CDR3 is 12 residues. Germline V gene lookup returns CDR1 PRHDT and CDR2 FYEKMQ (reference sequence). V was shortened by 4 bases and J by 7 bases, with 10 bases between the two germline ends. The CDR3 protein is CASSSTGIEAFF. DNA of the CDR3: TGTGCCAGCAGCTCCACAGGGATTGAAGCTTTCTTT.

In nucleotides, the CDR3 is TGTGCCACCAGTGATCGGGACAGCGCGAACACCGGGGAGCTGTTTTTT. It codes for CATSDRDSANTGELFF. The chain is built from TRBV24-1 and TRBJ2-2, with 7 nucleotides matching TRBD1. Germline CDR1 is KGHDR and CDR2 is SFDVKD. After removal of 3 bases from V and 0 bases from J, the junction contained 3 bases not matched to a gene. The length of the CDR3 is 16 residues.

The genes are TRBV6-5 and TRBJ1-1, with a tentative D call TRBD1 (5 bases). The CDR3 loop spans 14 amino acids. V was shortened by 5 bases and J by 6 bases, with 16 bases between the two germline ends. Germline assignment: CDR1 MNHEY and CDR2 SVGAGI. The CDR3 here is CASSPLIQVAEAFF. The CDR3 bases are TGTGCCAGCAGTCCACTTATACAGGTTGCTGAAGCTTTCTTT.

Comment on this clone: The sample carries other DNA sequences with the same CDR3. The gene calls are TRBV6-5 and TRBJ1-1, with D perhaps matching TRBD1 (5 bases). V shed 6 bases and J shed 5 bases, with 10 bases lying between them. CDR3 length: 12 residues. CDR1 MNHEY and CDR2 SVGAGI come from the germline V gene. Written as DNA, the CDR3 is TGTGCCAGCAGCCGCGGGGGAACTGAAGCTTTCTTT. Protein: CASSRGGTEAFF.

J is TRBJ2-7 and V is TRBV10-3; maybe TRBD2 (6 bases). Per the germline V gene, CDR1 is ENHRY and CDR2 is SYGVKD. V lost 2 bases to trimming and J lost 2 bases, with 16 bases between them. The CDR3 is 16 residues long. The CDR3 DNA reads TGTGCCATCAGTGAGGCCGTGGGGACTTCCACCTACGAGCAGTACTTC. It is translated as CAISEAVGTSTYEQYF.

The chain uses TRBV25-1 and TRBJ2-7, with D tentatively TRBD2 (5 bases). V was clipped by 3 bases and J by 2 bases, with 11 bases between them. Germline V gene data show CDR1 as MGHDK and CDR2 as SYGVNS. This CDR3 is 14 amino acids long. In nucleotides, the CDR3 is TGTGCCAGCAGTGATGGCGGACTTACCTACGAGCAGTACTTC. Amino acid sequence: CASSDGGLTYEQYF.

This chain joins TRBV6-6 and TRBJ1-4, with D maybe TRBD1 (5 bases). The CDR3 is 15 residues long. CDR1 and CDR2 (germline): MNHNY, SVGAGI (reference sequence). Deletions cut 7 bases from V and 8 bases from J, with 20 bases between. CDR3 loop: CASTWGGAVPEKLFF. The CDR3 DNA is TGTGCCAGCACCTGGGGCGGGGCGGTCCCCGAAAAACTGTTTTTT.

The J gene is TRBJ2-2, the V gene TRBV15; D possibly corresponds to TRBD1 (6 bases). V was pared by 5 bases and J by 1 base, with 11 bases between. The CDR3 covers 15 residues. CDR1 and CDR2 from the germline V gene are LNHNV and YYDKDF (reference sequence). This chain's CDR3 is CATSDRDKNTGELFF. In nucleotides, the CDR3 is TGTGCCACCAGCGACCGGGACAAGAACACCGGGGAGCTGTTTTTT.

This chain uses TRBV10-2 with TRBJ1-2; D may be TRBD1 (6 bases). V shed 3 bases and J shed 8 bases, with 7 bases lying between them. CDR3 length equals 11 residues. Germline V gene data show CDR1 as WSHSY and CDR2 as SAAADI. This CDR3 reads CASSEQGGYTF. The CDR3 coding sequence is TGCGCCAGCAGTGAACAGGGCGGCTACACCTTC.

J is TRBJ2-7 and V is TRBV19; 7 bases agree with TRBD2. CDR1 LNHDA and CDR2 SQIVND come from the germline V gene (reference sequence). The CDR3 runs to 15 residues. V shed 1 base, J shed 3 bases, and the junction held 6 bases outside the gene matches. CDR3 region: CASSIASRGIYEQYF. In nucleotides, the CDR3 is TGTGCCAGTAGTATAGCGTCGCGGGGGATCTACGAGCAGTACTTC.

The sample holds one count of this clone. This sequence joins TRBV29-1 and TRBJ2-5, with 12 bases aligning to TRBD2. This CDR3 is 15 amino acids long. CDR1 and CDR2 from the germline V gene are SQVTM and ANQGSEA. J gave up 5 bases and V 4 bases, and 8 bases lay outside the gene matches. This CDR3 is CSVVTYGTSGETQYF. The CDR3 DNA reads TGCAGCGTTGTCACCTACGGGACTAGCGGGGAGACCCAGTACTTC. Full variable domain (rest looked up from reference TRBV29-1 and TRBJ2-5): SAVISQKPSRDICQRGTSLTIQCQVDSQVTMMFWYRQQPGQSLTLIATANQGSEATYESGFVIDKFPISRPNLTFSTLTVSNMSPEDSSIYLCSVVTYGTSGETQYFGPGTRLLVL.

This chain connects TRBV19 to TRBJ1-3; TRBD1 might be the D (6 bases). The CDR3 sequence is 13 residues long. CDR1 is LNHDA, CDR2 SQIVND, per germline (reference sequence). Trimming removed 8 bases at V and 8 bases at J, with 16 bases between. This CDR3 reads CASSMLGADTIYF. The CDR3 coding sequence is TGTGCCAGTTCGATGCTGGGGGCAGACACCATATATTTT. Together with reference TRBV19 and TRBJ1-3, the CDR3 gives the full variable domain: DGGITQSPKYLFRKEGQNVTLSCEQNLNHDAMYWYRQDPGQGLRLIYYSQIVNDFQKGDIAEGYSVSREKKESFPLTVTSAQKNPTAFYLCASSMLGADTIYFGEGSWLTVV.

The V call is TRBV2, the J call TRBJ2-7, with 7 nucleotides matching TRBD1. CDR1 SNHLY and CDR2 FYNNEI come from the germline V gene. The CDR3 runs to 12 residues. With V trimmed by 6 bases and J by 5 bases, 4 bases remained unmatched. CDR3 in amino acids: CASSADRDEQYF. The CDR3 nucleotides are TGTGCCAGCAGCGCAGACAGGGACGAGCAGTACTTC.

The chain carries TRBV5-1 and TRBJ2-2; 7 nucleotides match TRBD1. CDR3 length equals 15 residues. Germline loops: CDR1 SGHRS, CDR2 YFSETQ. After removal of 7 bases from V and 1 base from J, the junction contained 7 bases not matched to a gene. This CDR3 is CASGPGQVNTGELFF. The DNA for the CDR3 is TGCGCCAGCGGACCCGGACAGGTGAACACCGGGGAGCTGTTTTTT.

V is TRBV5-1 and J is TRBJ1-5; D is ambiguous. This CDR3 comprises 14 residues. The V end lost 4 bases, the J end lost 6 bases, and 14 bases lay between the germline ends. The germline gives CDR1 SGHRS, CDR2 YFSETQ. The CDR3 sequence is CASSPISGGQPQHF. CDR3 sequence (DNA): TGCGCCAGCAGCCCGATATCAGGAGGTCAGCCCCAGCATTTT. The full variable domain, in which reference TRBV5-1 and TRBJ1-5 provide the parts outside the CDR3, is KAGVTQTPRYLIKTRGQQVTLSCSPISGHRSVSWYQQTPGQGLQFLFEYFSETQRNKGNFPGRFSGRQFSNSRSEMNVSTLELGDSALYLCASSPISGGQPQHFGDGTRLSIL.

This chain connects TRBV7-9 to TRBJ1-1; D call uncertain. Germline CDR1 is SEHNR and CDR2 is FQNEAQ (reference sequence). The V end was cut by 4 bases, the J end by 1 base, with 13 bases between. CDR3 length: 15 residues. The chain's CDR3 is CASSSSTVRNTEAFF. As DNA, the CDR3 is TGTGCCAGCAGCTCGAGTACAGTTAGGAACACTGAAGCTTTCTTT.